This passage covers 21 T cell receptor beta chains from one sample sequenced in a study of blood T cell repertoires in COVID-19. Profiling relied on immunoSEQ multiplex PCR, and the TCRdb table lists in-frame clones only, not all of them. The sample consists of roughly 99,000 clones, less than 90% of them appearing once. Sequencing was carried out using peripheral blood. These receptors all come from a human donor in a cohort sampled during active COVID-19.

This sequence joins TRBV7-9 and TRBJ2-7; TRBD1 is a possible D gene (6 bases). The CDR3 spans 13 residues. Germline CDR1 and CDR2: SEHNR and FQNEAQ (reference sequence). Trimming left V 5 bases short and J 3 bases short, with 11 bases between. This chain's CDR3 is CASSAGQYYEQYV. The CDR3 DNA reads TGTGCCAGCAGCGCTGGACAGTACTACGAGCAGTACGTC.

This chain uses TRBV15 with TRBJ2-5; possible D gene TRBD2, 7 bases. The CDR3 totals 16 residues. Germline loops: CDR1 LNHNV, CDR2 YYDKDF (reference sequence). The V gene lost 2 bases and the J gene lost 5 bases, with 18 bases spanning the gap. The CDR3 DNA sequence: TGTGCCACCAGCAGAAGCGGGACACTCGAAGGGGAGACCCAGTACTTC. Translated: CATSRSGTLEGETQYF. Full variable domain (rest looked up from reference TRBV15 and TRBJ2-5): DAMVIQNPRYQVTQFGKPVTLSCSQTLNHNVMYWYQQKSSQAPKLLFHYYDKDFNNEADTPDNFQSRRPNTSFCFLDIRSPGLGDTAMYLCATSRSGTLEGETQYFGPGTRLLVL.

The rearrangement joins TRBV7-3 to TRBJ2-5; perhaps TRBD1 as D (5 bases). The CDR3 loop spans 13 amino acids. V lost 1 base to trimming and J lost 5 bases, with 8 bases between them. CDR1 and CDR2 from the germline V gene are SGHTA and FQGTGA. CDR3 protein: CASSLSRGETQYF. CDR3 bases: TGTGCCAGCAGCTTAAGTAGGGGCGAGACCCAGTACTTC. The entire variable domain, with the rest obtained from reference TRBV7-3 and TRBJ2-5, is as follows: GAGVSQTPSNKVTEKGKYVELRCDPISGHTALYWYRQSLGQGPEFLIYFQGTGAADDSGLPNDRFFAVRPEGSVSTLKIQRTERGDSAVYLCASSLSRGETQYFGPGTRLLVL.

This chain connects TRBV5-8 to TRBJ1-1; the D gene is possibly TRBD1 (6 bases). The CDR3 contains 13 residues. V was shortened by 4 bases and J by 6 bases, with 13 bases between the two germline ends. Germline V gene lookup returns CDR1 SGHTS and CDR2 YDEGEE. The CDR3 DNA follows: TGTGCCAGCAGCCTACAGGGTGGCCCTGAAGCTTTCTTT. Encoded protein: CASSLQGGPEAFF.

The genes are TRBV7-9 and TRBJ2-5; 9 bases map to TRBD1. The CDR3 extends over 14 amino acids. The ends lost 8 bases at V and 5 bases at J; junction bases unmatched: 9. Germline CDR1 SEHNR, CDR2 FQNEAQ (reference sequence). The CDR3 DNA follows: TGTGCCAGCGGCAGGGGACAGGGTTACGAGACCCAGTACTTC. Translated, it gives CASGRGQGYETQYF.

On this clone: The same CDR3 also results from other DNA sequences found in this sample. V usage is TRBV18 and J usage is TRBJ1-1; D ambiguous. This CDR3 has 13 amino acids. The germline V and J ends were trimmed by 3 bases and 2 bases, with 7 bases remaining between them. The germline gives CDR1 KGHSH, CDR2 LQKENI. The CDR3 DNA follows: TGTGCCAGCTCACCGGGCCAAAACACTGAAGCTTTCTTT. It codes for CASSPGQNTEAFF.

This rearrangement joins TRBV10-3 to TRBJ1-3; no reliable D call. This CDR3 has 13 residues. Trimming removed 5 bases from V and 2 bases from J, with 7 bases in between. Per the germline V gene, CDR1 is ENHRY and CDR2 is SYGVKD. The chain's CDR3 is CAISPGTGNTIYF. CDR3 nucleotides: TGTGCCATCAGTCCGGGGACTGGAAACACCATATATTTT.

The V call is TRBV6-6, the J call TRBJ2-1; D is uncertain. The V and J ends lost 3 bases and 5 bases respectively, with 2 bases between them. The length of the CDR3 is 11 residues. The V gene's germline CDR1 is MNHNY and CDR2 SVGAGI (reference sequence). As DNA, the CDR3 is TGTGCCAGCAGTTATAACAATGAGCAGTTCTTC. Translating gives CASSYNNEQFF.

The chain recombines TRBV12-5 with TRBJ1-1; 8 nucleotides agree with TRBD1. The germline gives CDR1 LGHNT, CDR2 FRNRAP. This CDR3 is 15 amino acids long. V lost 3 bases and J lost 5; bases outside the gene matches: 8. As DNA, the CDR3 is TGTGCTAGTGGTTTCGAACAGGGGGGGCGGACTGAAGCTTTCTTT. Amino acid sequence: CASGFEQGGRTEAFF.

This rearrangement joins TRBV6-6 to TRBJ2-2; a weak D match, TRBD2 (5 bases). From germline, CDR1 is MNHNY and CDR2 SVGAGI (reference sequence). CDR3 length: 13 amino acids. V was trimmed by 6 bases and J by 4 bases, leaving 9 bases between them. Written as DNA, the CDR3 is TGTGCCAGCAGGAGGGATTTCACCGGGGAGCTGTTTTTT. It specifies CASRRDFTGELFF.

V usage is TRBV12-3 or TRBV12-4 and J usage is TRBJ2-1; D may be TRBD2 (6 bases). V lost 6 bases and J 6 bases, leaving 9 bases between the germline ends. The CDR3 contains 12 residues. The CDR3 region is CASSKLANEQFF. CDR3 nucleotides: TGTGCCAGCAGCAAACTAGCCAATGAGCAGTTCTTC.

The genes are TRBV10-3 and TRBJ2-2, with TRBD2 matching 9 bases. This CDR3 is 16 amino acids long. The trim removed 0 bases at V and 6 bases at J, leaving 5 bases unmatched. Germline V gene data show CDR1 as ENHRY and CDR2 as SYGVKD. The CDR3 region has the DNA TGTGCCATCAGTGAGTCCGGCGGGAGGGCCGCCGGGGAGCTGTTTTTT. Its translation is CAISESGGRAAGELFF.

This chain joins TRBV6-2 or TRBV6-3 and TRBJ2-7; 11 bases are a match to TRBD2. This CDR3 region has 15 residues. Trimming removed 0 bases from V and 6 bases from J; junction bases left unmatched: 4. The germline gives CDR1 MNHEY, CDR2 SVGEGT. DNA of the CDR3: TGTGCCAGCAGTTACTCAGGGCTAGCGGGAGGCGAGCAGTACGTC. This codes for CASSYSGLAGGEQYV.

V and J are TRBV3-1 (or the pseudogene TRBV3-2) and TRBJ1-5, with TRBD1 as a possible D gene (5 bases). The V end lost 3 bases, the J end lost 6 bases, and 6 bases lay between the germline ends. The V gene's germline CDR1 is LGHDT and CDR2 YNNKEL (reference sequence). This CDR3 has 12 amino acids. CDR3 amino acids: CASSQGGQPQHF. The CDR3 nucleotides read TGTGCCAGCAGCCAGGGGGGTCAGCCCCAGCATTTT.

This sequence joins TRBV7-9 and TRBJ1-5, with D possibly being TRBD1 (5 bases). This CDR3 has 17 residues. V lost 0 bases and J 2 bases, leaving 14 bases between the germline ends. Germline CDR1 SEHNR, CDR2 FQNEAQ (reference sequence). The CDR3: CASSLAPPGVGNQPQHF. The CDR3, as DNA: TGTGCCAGCAGCTTAGCCCCCCCGGGGGTGGGCAATCAGCCCCAGCATTTT.

This chain joins TRBV30 and TRBJ1-6; 7 bases fit TRBD1. After removal of 6 bases from V and 5 bases from J, the junction contained 4 bases not matched to a gene. Per germline, CDR1 GTSNPN and CDR2 SVGIG (reference sequence). This CDR3 region has 13 residues. The CDR3 nucleotides read TGTGCCTGCCGGGACAGCAATAATTCACCCCTCCACTTT. Translation gives CACRDSNNSPLHF. Together with reference TRBV30 and TRBJ1-6, the CDR3 gives the full variable domain: SQTIHQWPATLVQPVGSPLSLECTVEGTSNPNLYWYRQAAGRGLQLLFYSVGIGQISSEVPQNLSASRPQDRQFILSSKKLLLSDSGFYLCACRDSNNSPLHFGNGTRLTVT.

The J gene is TRBJ2-5, the V gene TRBV3-1 (or the pseudogene TRBV3-2), with TRBD1 as a possible D gene (6 bases). Trimming cost V 5 bases and J 1 base, with 8 bases left between them. CDR1 and CDR2 (germline): LGHDT, YNNKEL (reference sequence). There are 13 residues in the CDR3. CDR3 nucleotides: TGTGCCAGCAGCTACAGGGTCCAAGAGACCCAGTACTTC. This sequence encodes CASSYRVQETQYF.

The J gene is TRBJ1-3, the V gene TRBV9; 8 bases match TRBD1. V gave up 0 bases and J gave up 4 bases; unmatched junction bases: 3. Germline V gene lookup returns CDR1 SGDLS and CDR2 YYNGEE. The CDR3 spans 15 residues. The CDR3 protein is CASSVGPGGGNTIYF. CDR3 DNA: TGTGCCAGCAGCGTAGGGCCAGGGGGCGGAAACACCATATATTTT.

The chain joins TRBV27 to TRBJ2-7, with D unresolved. The V and J ends lost 8 bases and 4 bases respectively, with 21 bases between them. The germline V gene has CDR1 MNHEY and CDR2 SMNVEV (reference sequence). This CDR3 is built from 15 residues. The CDR3 DNA follows: TGTGCCAGCGGGTCCCTCGCGGCTGAGAAGTACGAGCAGTACTTC. Its protein is CASGSLAAEKYEQYF.

V and J are TRBV5-1 and TRBJ2-5, with unresolved D. Germline CDR1 SGHRS, CDR2 YFSETQ. The CDR3 is 14 residues long. The ends were cut back, 0 bases at V and 5 bases at J, with 11 bases in the middle. CDR3 sequence (DNA): TGCGCCAGCAGCTTGGGGCCCGGGTTGGAGACCCAGTACTTC. This translates into CASSLGPGLETQYF.

This chain connects TRBV30 to TRBJ2-7; TRBD1 matches at 11 bases. Germline V lookup: CDR1 GTSNPN, CDR2 SVGIG (reference sequence). The V gene end was trimmed by 4 bases and the J gene end by 3 bases; junction bases not matched to a gene: 8. This CDR3 is built from 15 residues. In DNA form, the CDR3 reads TGTGCCTGGAAAGGCGGCGGGACAGGGGGCTACGAGCAGTACTTC. Translating gives CAWKGGGTGGYEQYF. Full variable domain (outside the CDR3, taken from reference TRBV30 and TRBJ2-7): SQTIHQWPATLVQPVGSPLSLECTVEGTSNPNLYWYRQAAGRGLQLLFYSVGIGQISSEVPQNLSASRPQDRQFILSSKKLLLSDSGFYLCAWKGGGTGGYEQYFGPGTRLTVT.